These T cell receptor beta chains were read from a single sample in a study of blood T cell repertoires in COVID-19. This table comes from immunoSEQ multiplex PCR, and its TCRdb copy is limited to in-frame clones, with some not included. The table lists roughly 250,000 clones, about 80% of them singletons. Sample: peripheral blood. The receptor set was obtained from a woman of 80 years or more with acute or convalescent COVID-19. Each CDR3 is given with its conserved first and last residue. A D gene is named only where the DNA matches it firmly. Rows may omit the clone size; those that give it use once, few, many or a size class.

J gene: TRBJ1-1; clone size: .; D gene: TRBD1; V gene: TRBV28; CDR3 length: 12; CDR3 DNA: TGTGCCAGCAGCGTCGGGACAGGGAAAGCTTTCTTT; CDR3 protein: CASSVGTGKAFF
J gene: TRBJ2-1; clone size: .; D gene: .; V gene: TRBV11-2; CDR3 length: 17; CDR3 DNA: TGTGCCAGCAGCTTATTGGTCCGAGAGGGACAAAACAATGAGCAGTTCTTC; CDR3 protein: CASSLLVREGQNNEQFF
J gene: TRBJ1-6; clone size: .; D gene: TRBD1; V gene: TRBV2; CDR3 length: 13; CDR3 DNA: TGTGCCAGCGCGAACAGGGGTGATTCACCCCTCCACTTT; CDR3 protein: CASANRGDSPLHF
J gene: TRBJ1-2; clone size: .; D gene: .; V gene: TRBV5-1; CDR3 length: 13; CDR3 DNA: TGCGCCAGCAGTAGGGGCGGCTCCTATGGCTACACCTTC; CDR3 protein: CASSRGGSYGYTF
J gene: TRBJ2-7; clone size: few; D gene: TRBD2; V gene: TRBV18; CDR3 length: 16; CDR3 DNA: TGTGCCAGCTCACCTCCTAGCGGGGGCCTCTCCTACGAGCAGTACTTC; CDR3 protein: CASSPPSGGLSYEQYF
J gene: TRBJ1-4; clone size: .; D gene: TRBD1; V gene: TRBV5-6; CDR3 length: 17; CDR3 DNA: TGTGCCAGCAGCTTACAGGGGGGCCCCTCAACTAATGAAAAACTGTTTTTT; CDR3 protein: CASSLQGGPSTNEKLFF
J gene: TRBJ2-7; clone size: few; D gene: .; V gene: TRBV2; CDR3 length: 12; CDR3 DNA: TGTGCCAGCAGCGAGAGACTAGTAGAGCAGTACTTC; CDR3 protein: CASSERLVEQYF
J gene: TRBJ1-1; clone size: .; D gene: TRBD1; V gene: TRBV5-1; CDR3 length: 14; CDR3 DNA: TGCGCCAGCAGGCCCGGGACAGCGAACACTGAAGCTTTCTTT; CDR3 protein: CASRPGTANTEAFF
J gene: TRBJ2-7; clone size: .; D gene: TRBD1; V gene: TRBV12-3/TRBV12-4; CDR3 length: 12; CDR3 DNA: TGTGCCAGCAGTCGGACAGGGATCGAGCAGTACTTC; CDR3 protein: CASSRTGIEQYF
J gene: TRBJ2-3; clone size: .; D gene: TRBD2; V gene: TRBV15; CDR3 length: 17; CDR3 DNA: TGTGCCACCAGCAGAGATCAAGCGGGGGGCTACACAGATACGCAGTATTTT; CDR3 protein: CATSRDQAGGYTDTQYF
J gene: TRBJ1-6; clone size: few; D gene: .; V gene: TRBV19; CDR3 length: 16; CDR3 DNA: TGTGCCAGTAGTCTCCGGGACGGGACCCGGGGGACACCCCTCCACTTT; CDR3 protein: CASSLRDGTRGTPLHF
J gene: TRBJ1-3; clone size: .; D gene: .; V gene: TRBV29-1; CDR3 length: 12; CDR3 DNA: TGCAGCGTTGATCTGGGGGCAAACACCATATATTTT; CDR3 protein: CSVDLGANTIYF
J gene: TRBJ2-1; clone size: .; D gene: .; V gene: TRBV6-5; CDR3 length: 14; CDR3 DNA: TGTGCCAGCAGCCCCCTCACAGGGTCCAATGAGCAGTTCTTC; CDR3 protein: CASSPLTGSNEQFF
J gene: TRBJ2-3; clone size: .; D gene: TRBD1; V gene: TRBV27; CDR3 length: 16; CDR3 DNA: TGTGCCAGCAGTCCAGACAGGGGGTTTGGCACAGATACGCAGTATTTT; CDR3 protein: CASSPDRGFGTDTQYF
J gene: TRBJ2-3; clone size: many; D gene: .; V gene: TRBV19; CDR3 length: 16; CDR3 DNA: TGTGCCAGTAGTAGGTGGGCGACAGGCTCGGAAGATACGCAGTATTTT; CDR3 protein: CASSRWATGSEDTQYF